Below are 31 T cell receptor beta chains sequenced from a single sample in a study of CD8 T cells in ankylosing spondylitis. Study-level findings and limits: For ankylosing spondylitis blood, a TCR beta motif of several highly homologous variants appeared characteristic.

The antigens for these receptors are not known. A single record per CDR3 protein comes from TCRdb applying MiXCR to the 5' RACE reads. The table has about 440,000 distinct CDR3 sequences, 15% to 20% seen once. Sequences were obtained from blood, either unsorted or a sorted T cell fraction (not recorded which). All receptors come from a male donor with ankylosing spondylitis.

The V gene is TRBV2, the J gene TRBJ2-7, with D perhaps TRBD2 (5 bases). Germline CDR1 is SNHLY and CDR2 is FYNNEI. V was trimmed by 4 bases and J by 5 bases, leaving 21 bases between them. The CDR3 has 16 amino acids. The CDR3, as DNA: TGTGCCAGCAGTGCCGCGGGCCTTCCGGCGTCCCACGAGCAGTACTTC. It yields the protein CASSAAGLPASHEQYF.

This clonotype was counted between two and nine times. Since the CDR3 does not end with the conserved phenylalanine or tryptophan, this likely comes from a read error. The DNA is omitted, as the CDR3 cannot be located on it reliably, and the CDR3 follows TCRdb's listing. This chain connects TRBV5-6 to TRBJ2-7; the table's D call, TRBD2, has no DNA check behind it. Germline values: CDR1 SGHDT, CDR2 YYEEEE. The CDR3 sequence runs 15 residues, both termini included. The CDR3 is CASSLRGLTSGETGI.

This clonotype has ten or more counts. This rearrangement joins TRBV20-1 to TRBJ2-1, with D perhaps TRBD2 (5 bases). The CDR3 spans 11 residues. Germline CDR1 DFQATT, CDR2 SNEGSKA (reference sequence). The ends were cut back, 4 bases at V and 10 bases at J, with 11 bases in the middle. DNA for the CDR3: TGCAGTGCTACCCGGACGGGAGAGCAGTTCTTC. This sequence encodes CSATRTGEQFF.

In its sample, this clonotype was seen a few times. This chain joins TRBV20-1 and TRBJ2-2, with D possibly TRBD2 on 6 matching bases. This CDR3 has 14 amino acids. Germline V gene sequence: CDR1 DFQATT, CDR2 SNEGSKA (reference sequence). V was shortened by 5 bases and J by 2 bases, with 12 bases between the two germline ends. CDR3 region: CSAGSGFNTGELFF. The CDR3 region has the DNA TGCAGTGCTGGTAGCGGATTTAACACCGGGGAGCTGTTTTTT.

This clonotype was seen only a few times. The V gene is TRBV20-1, the J gene TRBJ2-5; D is possibly TRBD1 or TRBD2 (5 bases each). Germline V gene data show CDR1 as DFQATT and CDR2 as SNEGSKA (reference sequence). The length of the CDR3 is 16 residues. Trimming cost V 6 bases and J 4 bases, with 24 bases left between them. CDR3 amino acids: CSALNPGRAVLETQYF. CDR3 in DNA: TGCAGTGCCCTTAATCCGGGACGCGCAGTCCTAGAGACCCAGTACTTC.

The chain has TRBV29-1 and TRBJ1-2, with D possibly matching TRBD1 (6 bases). The germline gives CDR1 SQVTM, CDR2 ANQGSEA. V lost 2 bases, J lost 9 bases, and 16 bases lay in between. This CDR3 spans 13 amino acids. CDR3 bases: TGCAGCGTTGAATCCCAGTTTGGGGGGCGCTACACCTTC. Its translation: CSVESQFGGRYTF.

This clonotype has ten or more counts. The chain joins TRBV12-3 or TRBV12-4 to TRBJ1-4; D gene unclear. Trimming removed 3 bases at V and 1 base at J, with 9 bases between. The CDR3 is made up of 15 amino acids. CDR3 sequence reads: CASSFRSGTNEKLFF. CDR3 DNA: TGTGCCAGCAGTTTCAGGAGCGGAACTAATGAAAAACTGTTTTTT.

This chain uses TRBV7-3 with TRBJ2-6; no firm D call. The V and J ends lost 2 bases and 4 bases respectively, with 12 bases between them. The germline V gene has CDR1 SGHTA and CDR2 FQGTGA. CDR3 size: 16 residues. This CDR3 is CASSLVSTSGANVLTF. CDR3 nucleotide sequence: TGTGCCAGCAGCTTAGTATCCACGTCAGGGGCCAACGTCCTGACTTTC.

There are a few counts of this clonotype. CDR3 region: CASSYSWTGGLLSETQYF. CDR3 nucleotides: TGTGCCAGCAGTTACTCCTGGACGGGGGGGCTATTGTCGGAGACCCAGTACTTC. The J gene is TRBJ2-5, the V gene TRBV6-5; 8 bases are a match to TRBD2. The length of the CDR3 is 18 residues. Trimming cost V 0 bases and J 5 bases; bases outside gene matches: 14. Germline V CDR1 and CDR2: MNHEY, SVGAGI.

This clonotype was observed many times. The rearrangement uses TRBV12-3 or TRBV12-4 and TRBJ2-2; D is unclear. CDR3 size: 14 residues. Deletions cut 5 bases from V and 5 bases from J, with 12 bases between. As DNA, the CDR3 is TGTGCCAGCAGTCTAGGACGGAAGACCGGGGAGCTGTTTTTT. Encoded protein: CASSLGRKTGELFF.

This clonotype was detected ten times or more. This chain uses TRBV5-1 with TRBJ2-5; 9 bases map to TRBD1. The CDR3 sequence is 15 residues long. Per germline, CDR1 SGHRS and CDR2 YFSETQ. V shed 4 bases, J shed 7 bases, and the junction held 11 bases outside the gene matches. The CDR3 sequence: CASSTRDRAQGTQYF. In nucleotides, the CDR3 is TGCGCCAGCAGCACCCGGGACAGGGCCCAGGGGACCCAGTACTTC.

This clonotype was seen more than once but under ten times. The chain couples TRBV4-2 to TRBJ1-1; unclear D gene. The CDR3 consists of 15 residues. Between the trimmed V and J ends, which lost 0 bases and 1 base, there was a span of 9 bases. CDR1 LGHNA and CDR2 YNFKEQ come from the germline V gene. The CDR3 is CASSQDVGQNTEAFF. The DNA for the CDR3 is TGTGCCAGCAGCCAAGATGTCGGCCAGAACACTGAAGCTTTCTTT.

In its sample, this clonotype was seen many times. The genes are TRBV7-9 and TRBJ1-6; the D is unclear. V gave up 6 bases and J gave up 11 bases, with 14 bases separating them. This CDR3 has 13 amino acids. Germline CDR1 SEHNR, CDR2 FQNEAQ (reference sequence). CDR3 amino acids: CASSSLVGTPLHF. The CDR3 DNA reads as TGTGCCAGCAGTTCACTTGTAGGGACACCCCTCCACTTT.

This clonotype was detected only a few times. The chain employs TRBV9 and TRBJ2-1, with a possible D match to TRBD2 (5 bases). V shed 3 bases and J shed 0 bases, with 10 bases lying between them. Germline assignment: CDR1 SGDLS and CDR2 YYNGEE. This CDR3 contains 15 residues. CDR3 sequence reads: CASSAAGDSYNEQFF. In nucleotides, the CDR3 is TGTGCCAGCAGCGCCGCCGGGGACTCCTACAATGAGCAGTTCTTC.

This clonotype was counted many times. The genes are TRBV29-1 and TRBJ1-2, with D possibly TRBD1 on 5 matching bases. The CDR3 covers 13 residues. Between the trimmed V and J ends, which lost 4 bases and 5 bases, there was a span of 14 bases. Germline CDR1 SQVTM, CDR2 ANQGSEA. The CDR3 nucleotides read TGCAGCGTTGCAGGGAACAAAGGGTATGGCTACACCTTC. Translated: CSVAGNKGYGYTF. Supplemented by reference TRBV29-1 and TRBJ1-2, the full variable domain reads SAVISQKPSRDICQRGTSLTIQCQVDSQVTMMFWYRQQPGQSLTLIATANQGSEATYESGFVIDKFPISRPNLTFSTLTVSNMSPEDSSIYLCSVAGNKGYGYTFGSGTRLTVV.

This clonotype was picked up a small number of times. V and J are TRBV7-2 and TRBJ2-1; D is possibly TRBD2 (6 bases). Trimming took 2 bases from V and 2 from J, leaving 7 bases between them. Germline lookup yields CDR1 SGHTA and CDR2 FQGNSA. The CDR3 extends over 14 amino acids. The CDR3: CASSLPGAYNEQFF. The CDR3 DNA reads TGTGCCAGCAGCTTACCGGGGGCCTACAATGAGCAGTTCTTC.

The chain recombines TRBV5-1 with TRBJ2-7; the match to TRBD2 covers 9 bases. CDR1 is SGHRS, CDR2 YFSETQ, per germline. The CDR3 length is 16 residues. Trimming took 0 bases from V and 2 from J; bases not matched to a gene: 6. CDR3 in DNA: TGCGCCAGCAGCTTGGAAGGGAGCGGGAGGACCTACGAGCAGTACTTC. Encoded protein: CASSLEGSGRTYEQYF.

Only a few counts were recorded for this clonotype. This chain links TRBV12-3 or TRBV12-4 with TRBJ2-7; 13 positions match TRBD2. The J call may not be correct, given that the DNA end is closer to TRBJ2-5. This CDR3 comprises 16 residues. The CDR3 protein is CASSIGLAGDRETQYF. CDR3 sequence (DNA): TGTGCCAGCAGTATAGGACTAGCGGGAGATAGGGAGACCCAGTACTTC.

V usage is TRBV14 and J usage is TRBJ2-3; D not resolved. Germline CDR1 is SGHDN and CDR2 is FVKESK. The CDR3 loop spans 15 amino acids. Deletions cut 2 bases from V and 1 base from J, with 10 bases between. CDR3 region: CASSQLGRRTDTQYF. CDR3 nucleotides: TGTGCCAGCAGCCAATTAGGACGCCGCACAGATACGCAGTATTTT. The full variable domain, its missing parts supplied by reference TRBV14 and TRBJ2-3, is EAGVTQFPSHSVIEKGQTVTLRCDPISGHDNLYWYRRVMGKEIKFLLHFVKESKQDESGMPNNRFLAERTGGTYSTLKVQPAELEDSGVYFCASSQLGRRTDTQYFGPGTRLTVL.

Only a few counts were recorded for this clonotype. Here the CDR3 reads CSALGQPNYGYTF. CDR3 nucleotides: TGCAGTGCTCTCGGACAACCTAACTATGGCTACACCTTC. This chain joins TRBV20-1 and TRBJ1-2, with D perhaps TRBD1 (5 bases). The CDR3 contains 13 residues. Germline V gene data show CDR1 as DFQATT and CDR2 as SNEGSKA (reference sequence). Deletions cut 5 bases from V and 0 bases from J, with 10 bases between.

The rearrangement links TRBV2 to TRBJ2-7; perhaps TRBD2 as D (6 bases). The CDR3 has 13 residues. Trimming removed 7 bases at V and 2 bases at J, with 12 bases between. Germline V CDR1 and CDR2: SNHLY, FYNNEI. CDR3 nucleotide sequence: TGTGCCAGCACCCGGGGACTCGCCTACGAGCAGTACTTC. It yields the protein CASTRGLAYEQYF.

In this sample, this clonotype turned up a few times. A read error may produce the germline difference seen at one junction end. The chain carries TRBV6-1 and TRBJ2-3; 7 bases are a match to TRBD2. This CDR3 region has 19 residues. The germline CDR1 and CDR2 sequences are MNHNS and SASEGT. The CDR3 bases are TGTGCCGGCAGTGTGGGGTGGGGCAAAGCGGGACCCGGCCCAGATACGCAGTATTTT. This translates into CAGSVGWGKAGPGPDTQYF.

This clonotype has a handful of counts. The chain carries TRBV20-1 and TRBJ2-5; weak D call: TRBD2 (6 bases). CDR3 size: 15 residues. Per the germline V gene, CDR1 is DFQATT and CDR2 is SNEGSKA (reference sequence). CDR3 protein: CSGVLGGGPQETQYF. CDR3 sequence (DNA): TGCAGCGGAGTGCTAGGAGGAGGGCCGCAAGAGACCCAGTACTTC.

The V call is TRBV28, the J call TRBJ1-6; D unclear. Trimming removed 3 bases from V and 8 bases from J, with 8 bases in between. Germline V gene data show CDR1 as MDHEN and CDR2 as SYDVKM. This CDR3 region has 13 residues. CDR3 loop: CASSFNDHSPLHF. Here the CDR3 DNA reads TGTGCCAGCAGTTTCAATGACCATTCACCCCTCCACTTT.

This clonotype was detected a few times. The chain uses TRBV20-1 and TRBJ2-1; perhaps TRBD2 as D (6 bases). V shed 3 bases and J shed 4 bases, with 13 bases lying between them. Germline V gives CDR1 DFQATT, CDR2 SNEGSKA (reference sequence). The CDR3 spans 14 residues. The CDR3: CSARVSGYYNEQFF. DNA for the CDR3: TGCAGTGCTAGGGTCAGCGGGTATTACAATGAGCAGTTCTTC.

This clonotype has ten or more counts. This chain uses TRBV14 with TRBJ1-6, with D uncertain. Between the trimmed V and J ends, which lost 4 bases and 13 bases, there was a span of 14 bases. This CDR3 spans 13 amino acids. CDR1 SGHDN and CDR2 FVKESK come from the germline V gene. The CDR3, as DNA: TGTGCCAGCAGCCCGTACATGGCCGGGCCCCTCCACTTT. This codes for CASSPYMAGPLHF.

The chain employs TRBV18 and TRBJ2-1; no reliable D call. The CDR3 is made up of 13 amino acids. Germline assignment: CDR1 KGHSH and CDR2 LQKENI. Trimming shortened V by 3 bases and J by 10 bases, and 13 bases separated the two germline ends. The CDR3 here is CASSPAPPHEQFF. DNA of the CDR3: TGTGCCAGCTCACCCGCGCCTCCTCACGAGCAGTTCTTC.

A few counts support this clonotype. The CDR3 here is CASSLRTGSLQETQYF. In nucleotides, the CDR3 is TGTGCCAGCAGCTTGAGGACGGGATCCTTACAAGAGACCCAGTACTTC. The chain has TRBV7-2 and TRBJ2-5; perhaps TRBD2 as D (5 bases). Germline CDR1 SGHTA, CDR2 FQGNSA. Trimming took 3 bases from V and 2 from J, leaving 16 bases between them. This CDR3 spans 16 amino acids.

This rearrangement joins TRBV20-1 to TRBJ2-1, with TRBD2 identical over 10 bases. The germline CDR1 and CDR2 sequences are DFQATT and SNEGSKA (reference sequence). V shed 0 bases, J shed 10 bases, and the junction held 18 bases outside the gene matches. The CDR3 loop spans 18 amino acids. The CDR3 protein is CSARDRGITSGVTGEQFF. CDR3 nucleotides: TGCAGTGCTAGAGATAGGGGGATAACTAGCGGGGTAACGGGGGAGCAGTTCTTC.

This clonotype was picked up many times. CDR3 loop: CASSQRTNSYNEQFF. CDR3 sequence (DNA): TGCGCCAGCAGCCAAAGGACTAACTCCTACAATGAGCAGTTCTTC. This sequence joins TRBV4-1 and TRBJ2-1; possibly TRBD2 for D (6 bases). Looked up from germline, CDR1 is MGHRA and CDR2 is YSYEKL. The germline V and J ends were trimmed by 2 bases and 0 bases, with 8 bases remaining between them. The CDR3 length is 15 residues.

The chain couples TRBV6-5 to TRBJ1-4; D gene uncertain. The CDR3 has 17 residues. CDR1 is MNHEY and CDR2 is SVGAGI in the germline V gene. Trimming took off 0 bases at V and 2 bases at J, with 13 bases between the two ends. The CDR3 region has the DNA TGTGCCAGCAGTTACTCGAACGCTATGGGTACTAATGAAAAACTGTTTTTT. Translating it yields CASSYSNAMGTNEKLFF.